The sequence of this TCR beta chain was determined in a study of cytomegalovirus exposure and HLA in healthy donors. Study findings and constraints: Several of the most significant clusters appeared, in a later analysis, to be linked to common viral pathogens.

The PCR had 60 Vbeta and 13 Jbeta primers. Assay used: immunoSEQ multiplex PCR; TCRdb lists only in-frame clones, some missing. The table records over 200,000 clones, about 74% of them present only once. Regarding this clone: The antigen remains undetermined.

Germline V gene data show CDR1 as SGHNT and CDR2 as YYREEE (reference sequence). The CDR3 is 15 residues long. The germline V and J ends were trimmed by 2 bases and 1 base, with 11 bases remaining between them. This receptor was taken from a woman in her 30s in good health and CMV-seronegative. This chain connects TRBV5-4 to TRBJ2-3; D may be TRBD2 (5 bases). The sequenced material came from PBMCs. The CDR3 reads CASSFFGERTDTQYF. The CDR3 DNA is TGTGCCAGCAGCTTCTTCGGGGAGCGCACAGATACGCAGTATTTT.